These 27 T cell receptor beta chains were all obtained from the same sample, sequenced in a study of long-term antiretroviral therapy in people with HIV. The assay, immunoSEQ v3.0, was run at survey level. Sequencing was performed with immunoSEQ multiplex PCR; in TCRdb, only in-frame clones are kept and a portion is missing. The data hold about 10,000 clones, with about four fifths observed a single time. The input for sequencing was unsorted PBMCs, taken 1.2 years after starting antiretroviral therapy. These receptors were taken from a man aged 40-50 years with HIV.

This clone was seen only a few times. The J gene is TRBJ1-1, the V gene TRBV2; D gene unclear. This CDR3 has 11 residues. The V gene's germline CDR1 is SNHLY and CDR2 FYNNEI. Trimming left V 5 bases short and J 7 bases short, with 8 bases between. The CDR3 sequence is CASSPENEAFF. For the CDR3, the DNA is TGTGCCAGCAGTCCGGAGAATGAAGCTTTCTTT.

The chain carries TRBV10-3 and TRBJ1-1; the match to TRBD1 covers 7 bases. V was pared by 5 bases and J by 4 bases, with 7 bases of the junction left unmatched. CDR1 and CDR2 (germline): ENHRY, SYGVKD. CDR3 length: 14 amino acids. The CDR3 loop reads CAISPTGKGTEAFF. The CDR3, as DNA: TGTGCCATCAGTCCGACAGGGAAGGGCACTGAAGCTTTCTTT.

CDR3 sequence (DNA): TGTGCCAGCAGCTTATCCGGACAGGGCACAGATACGCAGTATTTT. This encodes CASSLSGQGTDTQYF. This chain links TRBV13 with TRBJ2-3; 7 nucleotides line up with TRBD1. V trimming: 2 bases; J trimming: 1 base; junction bases outside the gene matches: 3. Germline CDR1 and CDR2: PRHDT and FYEKMQ (reference sequence). The CDR3 contains 15 residues.

This clone was counted a few times. The rearrangement uses TRBV28 and TRBJ1-5; no clear D. The CDR3 covers 12 residues. Germline V gene lookup returns CDR1 MDHEN and CDR2 SYDVKM. V lost 2 bases and J 6 bases, leaving 5 bases between the germline ends. The CDR3: CASSLHGQPQHF. Written as DNA, the CDR3 is TGTGCCAGCAGTTTACACGGTCAGCCCCAGCATTTT.

The chain recombines TRBV6-6 with TRBJ2-3; TRBD2 agrees at 11 bases. Germline-derived CDR1 and CDR2 are MNHNY and SVGAGI (reference sequence). J was trimmed by 1 base and V by 6 bases; bases with no gene match: 6. The CDR3 extends over 16 amino acids. In DNA form, the CDR3 reads TGTGCCAGCAGGTCCCTAGCGGGGGGCGGCACAGATACGCAGTATTTT. Amino acid sequence: CASRSLAGGGTDTQYF.

The chain employs TRBV5-1 and TRBJ1-1; TRBD1 agrees at 7 bases. The CDR3 spans 14 residues. Trimming at V came to 2 bases and at J to 3 bases, leaving 4 bases not matched to a gene. The germline V gene has CDR1 SGHRS and CDR2 YFSETQ. CDR3 residues: CASSLIQGDTEAFF. In DNA form, the CDR3 reads TGCGCCAGCAGCTTAATTCAGGGGGACACTGAAGCTTTCTTT.

CDR3 nucleotide sequence: TGTGCCAGCCCTCCCACGGGACAGAAGGGGGACTCCGGTGAGCAGTACTTC. It translates to CASPPTGQKGDSGEQYF. The rearrangement uses TRBV6-4 and TRBJ2-7; D is perhaps TRBD1 (7 bases). Germline loops: CDR1 MRHNA, CDR2 SNTAGT. V lost 8 bases to trimming and J lost 7 bases, with 30 bases between them. This CDR3 contains 17 residues.

The chain carries TRBV21-1 and TRBJ1-5. TRBV21-1 represents a pseudogene. This CDR3 is 15 amino acids long. CDR3 bases: TGTGCCAGCACCAATGGGGGGGCACCTAATCGGCCCCAGCATTTT. Protein sequence: CASTNGGAPNRPQHF.

The chain has TRBV27 and TRBJ1-5; D gene uncertain. The CDR3 sequence is 14 residues long. Germline V CDR1 and CDR2: MNHEY, SMNVEV (reference sequence). V was clipped by 0 bases and J by 6 bases, with 9 bases between them. CDR3: CASSLSGFRQPQHF. The CDR3 coding sequence is TGTGCCAGCAGTTTATCAGGGTTCCGTCAGCCCCAGCATTTT.

J is TRBJ2-7 and V is TRBV21-1; the table's TRBD1 call for D was not verified on the DNA. TRBV21-1 is flagged as a pseudogene. The CDR3 loop spans 14 amino acids. The CDR3 reads CASSRRDSSYEQYF. The CDR3 bases are TGTGCCAGCAGCAGACGGGACAGCTCCTACGAGCAGTACTTC.

The chain uses TRBV6-5 and TRBJ1-4; a weak D match, TRBD1 (6 bases). Deletions cut 6 bases from V and 8 bases from J, with 16 bases between. Germline CDR1 is MNHEY and CDR2 is SVGAGI. This CDR3 contains 14 residues. CDR3: CASRPGDTGEKLFF. The CDR3 DNA is TGTGCCAGCAGGCCGGGGGACACCGGGGAAAAACTGTTTTTT.

The chain employs TRBV9 and TRBJ1-1; D might be TRBD1 (6 bases). The germline V gene has CDR1 SGDLS and CDR2 YYNGEE. The CDR3 is made up of 13 amino acids. V was clipped by 1 base and J by 6 bases, with 10 bases between them. CDR3 sequence reads: CASSVSRGAEAFF. The CDR3 coding sequence is TGTGCCAGCAGCGTAAGCAGGGGAGCTGAAGCTTTCTTT.

V is TRBV7-7 and J is TRBJ2-7, with D perhaps TRBD1 (6 bases). CDR1 and CDR2 (germline): SSHAT, FNYEAQ (reference sequence). The CDR3 extends over 13 amino acids. V shed 1 base and J shed 4 bases, with 8 bases lying between them. The CDR3 DNA reads as TGTGCCAGCAGCTTAGGGACAGAATACGAGCAGTACTTC. This codes for CASSLGTEYEQYF.

The chain carries TRBV13 and TRBJ2-7; a weak D match, TRBD2 (7 bases). The V and J ends lost 3 bases and 3 bases respectively, with 18 bases between them. Germline CDR1 and CDR2: PRHDT and FYEKMQ (reference sequence). The CDR3 has 16 residues. CDR3 sequence reads: CASSFRGVGGIYEQYF. Written as DNA, the CDR3 is TGTGCCAGCAGCTTCAGGGGTGTGGGGGGGATCTACGAGCAGTACTTC.

This chain connects TRBV27 to TRBJ2-7; D gene uncertain. This CDR3 is built from 13 residues. Trimming removed 3 bases from V and 1 base from J, with 7 bases in between. Germline CDR1 reads MNHEY; CDR2 reads SMNVEV (reference sequence). The CDR3 DNA is TGTGCCAGCAGTTTCCGAGAGTCCTACGAGCAGTACTTC. Its protein is CASSFRESYEQYF.

The gene calls are TRBV12-5 and TRBJ2-7; 9 positions agree with TRBD2. CDR1 is LGHNT and CDR2 is FRNRAP in the germline V gene. The trim removed 5 bases at V and 3 bases at J, leaving 2 bases unmatched. The CDR3 has 13 amino acids. CDR3 loop: CASGPTSGYEQYF. Written as DNA, the CDR3 is TGTGCTAGTGGTCCGACTAGCGGCTACGAGCAGTACTTC.

The chain couples TRBV19 to TRBJ1-1, with D maybe TRBD1 (6 bases). The CDR3 sequence is 15 residues long. CDR1 and CDR2 from the germline V gene are LNHDA and SQIVND (reference sequence). V lost 4 bases and J 0 bases, leaving 12 bases between the germline ends. The CDR3 reads CASSSPAGVNTEAFF. CDR3 bases: TGTGCCAGTAGTAGTCCGGCAGGGGTGAACACTGAAGCTTTCTTT.

The chain joins TRBV19 to TRBJ1-2; D not certain. The V end was cut by 6 bases, the J end by 0 bases, with 14 bases between. CDR1 and CDR2 (germline): LNHDA, SQIVND (reference sequence). The CDR3 is 15 amino acids. The CDR3 DNA is TGTGCCAGTAGCGCGACTGGCCGATCTAACTATGGCTACACCTTC. This encodes CASSATGRSNYGYTF.

The chain joins TRBV9 to TRBJ1-1, with no clear D. The CDR3 spans 17 residues. Germline lookup yields CDR1 SGDLS and CDR2 YYNGEE. V dropped 0 bases and J dropped 3 bases, with 18 bases sitting between them. CDR3 nucleotides: TGTGCCAGCAGCGTAGACCCTTCCGGGCTCCTGGACACTGAAGCTTTCTTT. Amino acids: CASSVDPSGLLDTEAFF.

V and J are TRBV30 and TRBJ2-1; TRBD1 might be the D (6 bases). The V and J ends lost 3 bases and 11 bases respectively, with 11 bases between them. CDR3 length: 11 amino acids. The V gene's germline CDR1 is GTSNPN and CDR2 SVGIG (reference sequence). CDR3 sequence reads: CAWRDSRKQFF. The CDR3 DNA follows: TGTGCCTGGAGGGACAGTCGGAAGCAGTTCTTC.

The chain carries TRBV27 and TRBJ2-7, with D possibly matching TRBD2 (6 bases). The CDR3 runs 15 residues. V was clipped by 4 bases and J by 3 bases, with 16 bases between them. Germline assignment: CDR1 MNHEY and CDR2 SMNVEV (reference sequence). The CDR3 nucleotides read TGTGCCAGCAGTTGGGACTCGGGAGCGGGCTACGAGCAGTACTTC. The encoded protein is CASSWDSGAGYEQYF.

V gene TRBV29-1 combines with J gene TRBJ1-2, with 8 bases aligning to TRBD1. Trimming cost V 5 bases and J 0 bases; bases outside gene matches: 5. Germline V gives CDR1 SQVTM, CDR2 ANQGSEA. The CDR3 is 14 amino acids. The CDR3 nucleotides are TGCAGCGTTAATACAGGGGGATCTAACTATGGCTACACCTTC. Translated: CSVNTGGSNYGYTF. Looking up the rest from reference TRBV29-1 and TRBJ1-2 gives the full variable domain: SAVISQKPSRDICQRGTSLTIQCQVDSQVTMMFWYRQQPGQSLTLIATANQGSEATYESGFVIDKFPISRPNLTFSTLTVSNMSPEDSSIYLCSVNTGGSNYGYTFGSGTRLTVV.

The V and J genes are TRBV2 and TRBJ2-7; D is uncertain. The germline gives CDR1 SNHLY, CDR2 FYNNEI. V lost 0 bases and J lost 5, with 8 bases in between. This CDR3 is built from 13 residues. CDR3 sequence: CASSEAGADEQYF. The DNA of the CDR3 is TGTGCCAGCAGTGAAGCGGGTGCGGACGAGCAGTACTTC.

The chain is built from TRBV4-2 and TRBJ2-3, with a possible D match to TRBD2 (5 bases). From germline, CDR1 is LGHNA and CDR2 YNFKEQ. The CDR3 is 15 amino acids. Between the trimmed V and J ends, which lost 0 bases and 3 bases, there was a span of 10 bases. The CDR3 bases are TGTGCCAGCAGCCAAGATCGGCTAGCAACAGATACGCAGTATTTT. As protein: CASSQDRLATDTQYF.

The CDR3 bases are TGCGCCAGCAGCCACGGGACAGGCTATTCGACAGATACGCAGTATTTT. The encoded protein is CASSHGTGYSTDTQYF. The genes are TRBV5-1 and TRBJ2-3; 8 nucleotides agree with TRBD1. The V gene's germline CDR1 is SGHRS and CDR2 YFSETQ. With 4 bases clipped from V and 3 bases from J, the junction kept 10 bases outside the gene matches. This CDR3 is 16 amino acids long. The full variable domain, completed using reference TRBV5-1 and TRBJ2-3, is KAGVTQTPRYLIKTRGQQVTLSCSPISGHRSVSWYQQTPGQGLQFLFEYFSETQRNKGNFPGRFSGRQFSNSRSEMNVSTLELGDSALYLCASSHGTGYSTDTQYFGPGTRLTVL.

This clone was detected a few times. J is TRBJ1-1 and V is TRBV10-1; 7 bases map to TRBD1. The J segment lost 3 bases and the V segment lost 2 bases, leaving 0 bases of the junction unmatched. CDR3 size: 13 residues. CDR1 is WNHNN, CDR2 SYGVQD, per germline (reference sequence). CDR3 sequence reads: CASSEDRDTEAFF. The DNA of the CDR3 is TGCGCCAGCAGTGAGGACAGGGACACTGAAGCTTTCTTT.

The V gene is TRBV2, the J gene TRBJ2-3, with D unresolved. CDR3 length: 11 amino acids. Germline V gene sequence: CDR1 SNHLY, CDR2 FYNNEI. V was clipped by 8 bases and J by 6 bases, with 9 bases between them. DNA for the CDR3: TGTGCCAGCGGTGGGCGGGATACGCAGTATTTT. Translating it yields CASGGRDTQYF.